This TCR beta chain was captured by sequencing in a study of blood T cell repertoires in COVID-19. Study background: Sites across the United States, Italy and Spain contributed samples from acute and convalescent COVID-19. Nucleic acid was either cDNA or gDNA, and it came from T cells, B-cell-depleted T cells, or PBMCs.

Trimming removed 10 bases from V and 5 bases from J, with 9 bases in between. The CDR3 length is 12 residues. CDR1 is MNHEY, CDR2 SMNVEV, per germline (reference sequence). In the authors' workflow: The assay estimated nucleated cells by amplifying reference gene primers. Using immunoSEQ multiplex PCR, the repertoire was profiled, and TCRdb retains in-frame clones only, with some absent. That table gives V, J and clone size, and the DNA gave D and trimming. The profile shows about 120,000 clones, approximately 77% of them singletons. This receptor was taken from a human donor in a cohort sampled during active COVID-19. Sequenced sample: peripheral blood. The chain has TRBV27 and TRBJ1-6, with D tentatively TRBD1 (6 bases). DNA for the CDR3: TGTGCCACCGGACAGCATAATTCACCCCTCCACTTT. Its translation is CATGQHNSPLHF.